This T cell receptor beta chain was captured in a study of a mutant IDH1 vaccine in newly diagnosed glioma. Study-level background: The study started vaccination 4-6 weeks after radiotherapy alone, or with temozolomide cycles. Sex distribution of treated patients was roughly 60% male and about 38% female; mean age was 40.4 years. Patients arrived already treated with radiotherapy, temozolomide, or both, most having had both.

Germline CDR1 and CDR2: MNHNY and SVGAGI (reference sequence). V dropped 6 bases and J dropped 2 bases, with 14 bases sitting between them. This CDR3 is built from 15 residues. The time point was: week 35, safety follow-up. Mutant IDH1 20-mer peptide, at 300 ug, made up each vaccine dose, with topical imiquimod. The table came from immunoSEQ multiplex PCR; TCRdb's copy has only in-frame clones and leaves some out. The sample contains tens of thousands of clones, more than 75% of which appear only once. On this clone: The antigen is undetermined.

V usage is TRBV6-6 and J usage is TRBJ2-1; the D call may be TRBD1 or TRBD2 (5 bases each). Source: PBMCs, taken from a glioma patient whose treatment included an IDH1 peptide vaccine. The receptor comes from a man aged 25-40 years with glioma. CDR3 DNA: TGTGCCAGCAGCCACCGAGGGGCAACCTACAATGAGCAGTTCTTC. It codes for CASSHRGATYNEQFF.